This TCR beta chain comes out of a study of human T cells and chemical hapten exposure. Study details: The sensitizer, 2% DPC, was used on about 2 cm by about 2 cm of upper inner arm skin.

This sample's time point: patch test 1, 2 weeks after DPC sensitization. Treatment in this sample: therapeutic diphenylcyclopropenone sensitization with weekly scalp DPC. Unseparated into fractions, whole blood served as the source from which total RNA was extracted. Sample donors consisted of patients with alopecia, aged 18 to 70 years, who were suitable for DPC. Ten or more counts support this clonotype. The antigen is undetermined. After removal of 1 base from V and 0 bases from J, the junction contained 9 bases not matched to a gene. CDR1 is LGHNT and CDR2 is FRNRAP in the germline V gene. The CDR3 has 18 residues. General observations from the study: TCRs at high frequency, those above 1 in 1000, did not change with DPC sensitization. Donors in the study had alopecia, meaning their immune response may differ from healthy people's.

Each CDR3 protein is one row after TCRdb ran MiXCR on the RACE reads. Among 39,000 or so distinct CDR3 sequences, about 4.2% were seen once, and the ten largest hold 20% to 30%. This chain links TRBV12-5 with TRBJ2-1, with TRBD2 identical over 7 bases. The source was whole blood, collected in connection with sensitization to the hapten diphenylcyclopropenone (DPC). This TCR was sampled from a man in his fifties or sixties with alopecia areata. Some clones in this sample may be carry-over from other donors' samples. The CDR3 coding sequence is TGTGCTAGTGGTTTGGCTCCGGGAGGCCGTAGCTCCTACAATGAGCAGTTCTTC. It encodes CASGLAPGGRSSYNEQFF.